The source of this T cell receptor beta chain is a study of T-cell reconstitution after alpha-beta-depleted transplantation in children. This clonotype was counted ten times or more. The germline V gene has CDR1 ENHRY and CDR2 SYGVKD. This CDR3 is 13 amino acids long. The ends were cut back, 10 bases at V and 5 bases at J, with 18 bases in the middle. Construction of the TCRbeta library involved unique molecular identifiers. Using its own MiXCR run on the PCR reads, TCRdb lists one record per CDR3 protein. The table lists 60,000 to 80,000 distinct CDR3 sequences, approximately 7.4% of them singletons.

The sequence was obtained from a human donor who donated a stem cell graft to a child with acute lymphoblastic leukemia. The specimen comprised PBMCs from the stem cell graft donor, sampled from the stem cell graft. The chain uses TRBV10-3 and TRBJ2-7; D unclear. The CDR3 bases are TGTGCCACCCTTAAGGGAAGTGCCAACGAGCAGTACTTC. It specifies CATLKGSANEQYF.